This is a list of T cell receptor beta chains from one sample in a study of beta chain features in type 1 diabetes. TCRdb's copy holds only in-frame clones and misses some; the assay was immunoSEQ multiplex PCR. The data hold some 120,000 clones, with 17% observed a single time. The sample comprised central memory CD4+ T cells from blood. The receptors shown here come from a man between 18 and 29 years old with type 1 diabetes. Both conserved end residues are part of each CDR3. The D gene is left open where the match is weak. Clone size appears in some rows only: once, few, many, or a class for an expanded clone.

13	-	TRBJ2-3	few	TRBV6-6	CASTPSGADTQYF	TGTGCCAGCACCCCCTCCGGAGCAGATACGCAGTATTTT
16	-	TRBJ2-2	few	TRBV4-3	CASSQAGITNTGELFF	TGCGCCAGCAGCCAAGCGGGCATTACAAACACCGGGGAGCTGTTTTTT
15	-	TRBJ2-2	-	TRBV10-3	CAISSTESNTGELFF	TGTGCCATCTCGAGCACGGAATCGAACACCGGGGAGCTGTTTTTT
11	-	TRBJ2-7	-	TRBV30	CAWKSTYEQYF	TGTGCCTGGAAATCAACCTACGAGCAGTACTTC
11	-	TRBJ1-5	-	TRBV20-1	CSASSNQPQHF	TGCAGTGCTAGTAGCAATCAGCCCCAGCATTTT
16	TRBD1	TRBJ2-7	-	TRBV15	CATSRPSTGGFYEQYF	TGTGCCACCAGCAGGCCGTCCACAGGGGGGTTCTACGAGCAGTACTTC
14	-	TRBJ2-1	-	TRBV14	CASSPPMSYNEQFF	TGTGCCAGCAGTCCCCCGATGTCCTACAATGAGCAGTTCTTC
14	TRBD1	TRBJ2-1	few	TRBV29-1	CSVSDRGYYNEQFF	TGCAGCGTTTCCGACAGGGGATATTACAATGAGCAGTTCTTC
14	TRBD1	TRBJ2-3	-	TRBV5-1	CASSTGTGGDTQYF	TGCGCCAGCTCAACCGGGACAGGGGGCGATACGCAGTATTTT
13	-	TRBJ1-2	-	TRBV29-1	CSAALGLRYGYTF	TGCAGCGCAGCGTTGGGACTGCGCTATGGCTACACCTTC
13	-	TRBJ2-4	-	TRBV9	CASSVGGSNIQYF	TGTGCCAGCAGCGTAGGCGGGTCAAACATTCAGTACTTC
13	-	TRBJ2-4	many	TRBV7-9	CASSSDAKNIQYF	TGTGCCAGCAGCTCGGATGCCAAAAACATTCAGTACTTC
14	-	TRBJ1-5	few	TRBV2	CASSENQGEQPQHF	TGTGCCAGCAGTGAAAATCAGGGAGAACAGCCCCAGCATTTT